Following are 9 T cell receptor beta chains from one sample sequenced in a study of blood T cell repertoires in COVID-19. Clones were read by immunoSEQ multiplex PCR, and TCRdb kept only the in-frame ones, dropping some. The top ten clones hold less than 1% of a sample with about 280,000 clones, around 90% of them seen once. Sequencing was done on a sample of peripheral blood. These receptors were collected from a woman between 40 and 55 years old who had recovered from COVID-19.

This chain joins TRBV24-1 and TRBJ2-5, with TRBD2 as a possible D gene (5 bases). The CDR3 is 15 residues long. CDR1 and CDR2 from the germline V gene are KGHDR and SFDVKD. Trimming took off 2 bases at V and 5 bases at J, with 14 bases between the two ends. CDR3 in DNA: TGTGCCACCAGTGATTCCCGGGGAGTCGCGGAGACCCAGTACTTC. Encoded protein: CATSDSRGVAETQYF.

This clone was counted a single time. The rearrangement joins TRBV2 to TRBJ2-7; 8 positions match TRBD2. The V gene's germline CDR1 is SNHLY and CDR2 FYNNEI. The CDR3 has 16 amino acids. Unmatched junction bases numbered 12, after V lost 5 bases and J lost 3 bases. The CDR3 sequence is CASSPPPPGTSYEQYF. The CDR3 DNA is TGTGCCAGCAGTCCACCCCCTCCCGGGACTAGCTACGAGCAGTACTTC. The complete variable domain, with remaining parts taken from reference TRBV2 and TRBJ2-7, reads EPEVTQTPSHQVTQMGQEVILRCVPISNHLYFYWYRQILGQKVEFLVSFYNNEISEKSEIFDDQFSVERPDGSNFTLKIRSTKLEDSAMYFCASSPPPPGTSYEQYFGPGTRLTVT.

The rearrangement links TRBV7-9 to TRBJ2-1; D is perhaps TRBD1 (5 bases). V dropped 6 bases and J dropped 4 bases, with 16 bases sitting between them. The CDR3 sequence is 15 residues long. The germline V gene has CDR1 SEHNR and CDR2 FQNEAQ (reference sequence). This CDR3 reads CASSPPGWGYNEQFF. In nucleotides, the CDR3 is TGTGCCAGCAGTCCCCCAGGGTGGGGTTACAATGAGCAGTTCTTC.

This clone turned up a few times. The chain links TRBV25-1 to TRBJ2-5; possible D gene TRBD2, 5 bases. Trimming cost V 3 bases and J 1 base, with 9 bases left between them. Germline V CDR1 and CDR2: MGHDK, SYGVNS. CDR3 length: 14 amino acids. CDR3 loop: CASSDLAPQETQYF. In DNA, the CDR3 is TGTGCCAGCAGTGATTTAGCGCCCCAAGAGACCCAGTACTTC. Looking up the rest from reference TRBV25-1 and TRBJ2-5 gives the full variable domain: EADIYQTPRYLVIGTGKKITLECSQTMGHDKMYWYQQDPGMELHLIHYSYGVNSTEKGDLSSESTVSRIRTEHFPLTLESARPSHTSQYLCASSDLAPQETQYFGPGTRLLVL.

The genes are TRBV29-1 and TRBJ2-1, with D possibly matching TRBD1 (7 bases). Trimming cost V 6 bases and J 4 bases, with 16 bases left between them. Germline CDR1 reads SQVTM; CDR2 reads ANQGSEA. The CDR3 length is 14 residues. CDR3 nucleotides: TGCAGCGTGAGGGCGGGACAGCTATACAATGAGCAGTTCTTC. Amino acids: CSVRAGQLYNEQFF.

In its sample, this clone was seen a few times. The V gene is TRBV4-1, the J gene TRBJ1-5; 7 bases align to TRBD1. Germline V gene sequence: CDR1 MGHRA, CDR2 YSYEKL. J lost 3 bases, V lost 1 base, and 15 bases had no gene match. This CDR3 has 19 amino acids. CDR3 in DNA: TGCGCCAGCAGCCAAGGGGCGGACAGGCCCCCCGACATCAATCAGCCCCAGCATTTT. As protein: CASSQGADRPPDINQPQHF.

The chain couples TRBV7-8 to TRBJ2-1; 8 positions match TRBD2. The CDR3 covers 16 residues. CDR1 is SGHVS, CDR2 FQNEAQ, per germline. Unmatched junction bases numbered 13, after V lost 2 bases and J lost 10 bases. In DNA, the CDR3 is TGTGCCAGCAGCTTACTTAGGAAAGCGGGAGATGAAGAGCAGTTCTTC. Its protein is CASSLLRKAGDEEQFF.

The sample holds a few counts of this clone. The chain combines TRBV5-1 with TRBJ2-7; TRBD1 aligns across 7 bases. In germline, CDR1 is SGHRS, CDR2 YFSETQ. The CDR3 totals 14 residues. Trimming cost V 0 bases and J 6 bases; bases outside gene matches: 6. CDR3 residues: CASSLGGTVPEQYF. In DNA, the CDR3 is TGCGCCAGCAGCTTGGGGGGGACAGTTCCCGAGCAGTACTTC.

The rearrangement links TRBV29-1 to TRBJ2-3; 14 nucleotides agree with TRBD2. Germline CDR1 is SQVTM and CDR2 is ANQGSEA. With 7 bases clipped from V and 0 bases from J, the junction kept 12 bases outside the gene matches. The CDR3 spans 18 residues. Here the CDR3 reads CSARLAGGGISSTDTQYF. The CDR3, as DNA: TGCAGCGCTCGACTAGCGGGAGGGGGGATATCTAGCACAGATACGCAGTATTTT.